This TCR beta chain was profiled in a study of T-cell memory formation after mild COVID-19. Across the study: The two donors had largely donor-specific TCR clusters. Study observations and caveats: Contracting clones, day 15 to 85, had balanced CD4/CD8, and later expanders favored CD4+. Clones from the second wave (peaking day 37) had unconfirmed SARS-CoV-2 specificity.

The 5'RACE method, run with constant-segment primers, produced TCR alpha and TCR beta cDNA libraries (carrying sample barcodes and UMIs). TCRdb passed the 5' RACE reads through MiXCR, listing each CDR3 protein once. The sample lists around 200,000 distinct CDR3 sequences, over 20% occurring once. The CDR3 totals 17 residues. V was trimmed by 0 bases and J by 5 bases, leaving 18 bases between them. CDR1 is SGHRS and CDR2 is YFSETQ in the germline V gene. In this sample, this clonotype turned up a few times. The antigen remains undetermined. The sample taken for sequencing was PBMCs or a T cell subset sorted from them (not recorded which). V and J are TRBV5-1 and TRBJ2-1; TRBD1 might be the D (7 bases). The TCR sequence derives from an adult woman who had mild COVID-19 (a few samples of this study predate the infection). Cell type and time point are not known. CDR3 protein: CASSLGGGGTANNEQFF. The CDR3 nucleotides are TGCGCCAGCAGCTTGGGAGGTGGCGGGACAGCCAACAATGAGCAGTTCTTC.